A selection of T cell receptor beta chains follows, all from one sample in a study of T cell responses to AZD1222 COVID-19 vaccine. Produced via immunoSEQ multiplex PCR; TCRdb's table is partial and in-frame only. The sample has roughly 100,000 clones, about four fifths seen once. This specimen consisted of peripheral blood, obtained on day 0 of AZD1222 vaccination. The receptors shown here come from an adult in good health. The CDR3 runs from the conserved cysteine through the conserved F or W. The order of the fields is CDR3 DNA, CDR3 protein, D gene, V gene, clone size, J gene. The D gene is left open where the match is weak. Not every row has a clone size; where given, it reads once, few, many or a size class.

TGTGCCAGCAGTTACAGCAGGGCCTCTGAAGCTTTCTTT	CASSYSRASEAFF	.	TRBV6-2/TRBV6-3	.	TRBJ1-1
TGTGCCAGCAGCCAATTGTTTACAGGGCGGCACGAGCAGTACTTC	CASSQLFTGRHEQYF	.	TRBV3-1/TRBV3-2	.	TRBJ2-7
TGTGCCAGCAGCTTGTGGGGCACCATTGTTGAGGACAGCTACACCTTC	CASSLWGTIVEDSYTF	.	TRBV5-6	.	TRBJ1-2
TGTGCCAGCAGCCAATTATTTGGCTACACCTTC	CASSQLFGYTF	.	TRBV3-1/TRBV3-2	.	TRBJ1-2
TGTGCCAGTAGTATCGGGGGAGTTAACAGCAATCAGCCCCAGCATTTT	CASSIGGVNSNQPQHF	.	TRBV19	.	TRBJ1-5
TGTGCCTACCTCTGGGAGGGACGGGGCTACACCTTC	CAYLWEGRGYTF	.	TRBV12-5	few	TRBJ1-2
TGTGCCAGCAGCTTAGGGTCAGGGTCGGGCGAGCAGTACTTC	CASSLGSGSGEQYF	.	TRBV7-6	.	TRBJ2-7
TGTGCCAGCAGCTTGGAATCGGGCTCCTACGAGCAGTACTTC	CASSLESGSYEQYF	.	TRBV5-4	.	TRBJ2-7
TGTGCCAGTAGTCTAACAAAGAGTGGCGTAGGCGAGCAGTACTTC	CASSLTKSGVGEQYF	.	TRBV19	few	TRBJ2-7
TGTGCCAGCAGTTACTCGAGAGAGGGGAGGGACGAATACGAGCAGTACTTC	CASSYSREGRDEYEQYF	TRBD2	TRBV6-7	once	TRBJ2-7
TGTGCCAGCAGCTTAGCGAGTGCTGGAAACACCATATATTTT	CASSLASAGNTIYF	.	TRBV7-2	few	TRBJ1-3
TGTGCCTGGAGCAGGGGTCGCAATGAGCAGTTCTTC	CAWSRGRNEQFF	.	TRBV30	.	TRBJ2-1
TGTGCTAGTGGGAGGGACAGGGGAGGTAACTATGGCTACACCTTC	CASGRDRGGNYGYTF	TRBD1	TRBV12-5	.	TRBJ1-2
TGTGCCAGCAGCGTGCGAGTGGGCTTCCCCTACAATGAGCAGTTCTTC	CASSVRVGFPYNEQFF	.	TRBV7-2	.	TRBJ2-1
TGTGCCAGCTCACCGGTGGTAGACGGGTCTGGAAACACCATATATTTT	CASSPVVDGSGNTIYF	.	TRBV18	.	TRBJ1-3
TGTGCCAGCAGCGTACTGGACAAAAAAGAGACCCAGTACTTC	CASSVLDKKETQYF	.	TRBV9	few	TRBJ2-5
TGTGCCAGCAGCTTGTTGGCAGTAAATTCACCCCTCCACTTT	CASSLLAVNSPLHF	.	TRBV5-4	.	TRBJ1-6
TGCAGCGTTGACCGGGGTACATATGGCTACACCTTC	CSVDRGTYGYTF	.	TRBV29-1	few	TRBJ1-2
TGTGCCAGTAGTGAGCTAGCGGGGGGGCGACTTTTCTTC	CASSELAGGRLFF	TRBD2	TRBV19	few	TRBJ2-1
TGTGCCAGCAGCTCCGTCTACACAGATACGCAGTATTTT	CASSSVYTDTQYF	.	TRBV7-9	.	TRBJ2-3
TGTGCCAGCAGCCCGCCCCTTGACAGGGACCAAGAGACCCAGTACTTC	CASSPPLDRDQETQYF	TRBD1	TRBV7-9	.	TRBJ2-5
TGTGCCAGCAGCTGGAAGAACACCGGGGAGCTGTTTTTT	CASSWKNTGELFF	.	TRBV7-3	.	TRBJ2-2
TGTGCCAGCTCACAGGGGAGGGAAACTGAAGCTTTCTTT	CASSQGRETEAFF	.	TRBV18	.	TRBJ1-1
TGCAGCGCTGATCTGACTAGCGCCGGGGAGCTGTTTTTT	CSADLTSAGELFF	TRBD2	TRBV29-1	.	TRBJ2-2
TGTGCCAGCAGTACAGGGGGCCGGGCTGAAGCTTTCTTT	CASSTGGRAEAFF	TRBD1	TRBV27	.	TRBJ1-1
TGCGCCAGCAGCTTCGATGGGGGCCGGGGCACCGGGGAGCTGTTTTTT	CASSFDGGRGTGELFF	.	TRBV5-1	few	TRBJ2-2